Presented here are 5 T cell receptor beta chains from one specimen sequenced in a study of T cell responses to AZD1222 COVID-19 vaccine. The protocol was immunoSEQ multiplex PCR, while the TCRdb copy is restricted to in-frame clones and leaves out a portion. Of 95,000 to 150,000 clones listed, 92% are singletons. This specimen consisted of peripheral blood, obtained on day 0 of AZD1222 vaccination. The receptors derive from an adult in good health.

This clone was seen only once. The chain combines TRBV11-2 with TRBJ2-3; TRBD2 matches 8 bases. Germline CDR1 and CDR2: SGHAT and FQNNGV. The ends lost 5 bases at V and 3 bases at J; junction bases unmatched: 7. CDR3 size: 15 residues. Here the CDR3 DNA reads TGTGCCAGCAGCCTCACTAGCGGTTCGACAGATACGCAGTATTTT. This gives the protein CASSLTSGSTDTQYF.

The CDR3, as DNA: TGCGCCAGCAGCCAAGAGGCCCCGGTCGCGACAGGTGATGAGCAGTTCTTC. This gives the protein CASSQEAPVATGDEQFF. The chain uses TRBV4-3 and TRBJ2-1, with D perhaps matching TRBD1 (6 bases). The CDR3 runs to 17 residues. The V and J ends lost 0 bases and 8 bases respectively, with 20 bases between them. From germline, CDR1 is LGHNA and CDR2 YSLEER.

This chain uses TRBV6-6 with TRBJ1-2; maybe TRBD1 (6 bases). CDR1 and CDR2 (germline): MNHNY, SVGAGI (reference sequence). Trimming removed 4 bases at V and 4 bases at J, with 19 bases between. The CDR3 loop spans 16 amino acids. CDR3 sequence (DNA): TGTGCCAGCAGTTTACAGGGTCTAGATCTTCTCTATGGCTACACCTTC. Amino acid sequence: CASSLQGLDLLYGYTF.

The chain is built from TRBV6-5 and TRBJ2-1, with D unresolved. This CDR3 has 14 amino acids. From germline, CDR1 is MNHEY and CDR2 SVGAGI. Trimming cost V 5 bases and J 4 bases, with 12 bases left between them. CDR3 DNA: TGTGCCAGCAGTACCCCCCAGCCTTACAATGAGCAGTTCTTC. Amino acid sequence: CASSTPQPYNEQFF.

This rearrangement joins TRBV5-4 to TRBJ1-2; perhaps TRBD1 as D (5 bases). V shed 3 bases and J shed 7 bases, with 7 bases lying between them. Per the germline V gene, CDR1 is SGHNT and CDR2 is YYREEE (reference sequence). This CDR3 spans 11 amino acids. This CDR3 reads CASSSGFGYTF. CDR3 DNA: TGTGCCAGCAGCTCAGGGTTTGGCTACACCTTC.